The present TCR beta chain was sequenced within a study of shared clonotypes between healthy human individuals. TCRdb's copy holds only in-frame clones and misses some; the assay was immunoSEQ multiplex PCR. The profile shows some 2.1 million clones, approximately 94% of them singletons. This clone was counted once. There are 15 residues in the CDR3. The V and J ends lost 3 bases and 0 bases respectively, with 12 bases between them. Germline lookup yields CDR1 MNHNS and CDR2 SASEGT. As defined, naive CD8 cells were CD45RO-negative and positively selected for CCR7, with terminally differentiated effector memory CD45RA+ cells excluded.

The sequenced material came from naive CD8+ T cells sorted from blood. The receptor's source is a man younger than 35 in good health. This rearrangement joins TRBV6-1 to TRBJ2-7; possible D gene TRBD1, 5 bases. DNA of the CDR3: TGTGCCAGCAGTGACGACAGCCCAAGCTCCTACGAGCAGTACTTC. This encodes CASSDDSPSSYEQYF.